These T cell receptor beta chains were read from a single sample in a study of pediatric ulcerative colitis. The data were produced by immunoSEQ multiplex PCR, yet TCRdb's version contains in-frame clones alone and is incomplete. The sample lists 36,000 or so clones; around 73% were seen once. The sequenced material came from gut tissue. The receptors were sampled from a boy aged 5-17 years with moderate ulcerative colitis. CDR3s include the opening cysteine and the closing phenylalanine or tryptophan. D genes are given only for firm matches. Only part of the rows carry a size: once, few, many, or a class if the clone is expanded.

V gene	J gene	clone size	D gene	CDR3 DNA	CDR3 protein
TRBV19	TRBJ2-5	few	TRBD1	TGTGCCAGTAGTTTACGGGGGACAGGGGGAAGAGAGACCCAGTACTTC	CASSLRGTGGRETQYF
TRBV6-5	TRBJ1-5	-	-	TGTGCCAGCAGTCGGGGGGGAGTCGATCAGCCCCAGCATTTT	CASSRGGVDQPQHF
TRBV10-3	TRBJ1-1	few	TRBD1	TGTGCCACCTCGACAGGGATGATGAGAAACACTGAAGCTTTCTTT	CATSTGMMRNTEAFF
TRBV2	TRBJ2-3	-	TRBD2	TGTGCCAGCAGTCCAATACGGACTAGCGGGAAGGGGACAGATACGCAGTATTTT	CASSPIRTSGKGTDTQYF
TRBV25-1	TRBJ2-7	-	-	TGTGCCAGCAGCGGGACGGTCTCCTACGAGCAGTACTTC	CASSGTVSYEQYF
TRBV30	TRBJ2-2	-	-	TGTGCCTGGAGTGTACCCCCTTCCGGGGAGCTGTTTTTT	CAWSVPPSGELFF
TRBV5-4	TRBJ2-3	-	-	TGTGCCAGCAGCTCCAAAAAAATAGGTTCGGGAGATACGCAGTATTTT	CASSSKKIGSGDTQYF
TRBV6-1	TRBJ2-7	-	-	TGTGCCAGCAGCGAAGGGGGAGAATCGTACGAGCAGTACTTC	CASSEGGESYEQYF
TRBV5-1	TRBJ2-7	-	TRBD2	TGCGCCAGCAGGCAACTAGCGGGAGCTGGGCACGAGCAGTACTTC	CASRQLAGAGHEQYF
TRBV19	TRBJ1-3	-	-	TGTGCCACCTACAGCTCTGGAAACACCATATATTTT	CATYSSGNTIYF
TRBV18	TRBJ2-6	-	-	TGTGCCAGCTCACGCGTCGGGGCTGGGGCCAACGTCCTGACTTTC	CASSRVGAGANVLTF
TRBV5-6	TRBJ2-7	-	-	TGTGCCAGCAGCCGGGACATTTTATACGAGCAGTACTTC	CASSRDILYEQYF